Each of the 5 T cell receptor beta chains below was sequenced from the same sample in a study of cytomegalovirus exposure and HLA in healthy donors. Only in-frame clones appear in the TCRdb table, and some are missing; sequencing was by immunoSEQ multiplex PCR. The sample lists roughly 70,000 clones, around 90% seen once, with 3.8% in the top ten. Specimen: PBMCs. The receptors here all came from a woman aged 18 to 35 in good health and CMV-seropositive.

This clone has a handful of counts. This CDR3 reads CASSESREGALDTQYF. Here the CDR3 DNA reads TGTGCCAGCAGTGAGAGCCGGGAGGGCGCGCTAGATACGCAGTATTTT. The chain combines TRBV6-1 with TRBJ2-3; TRBD2 aligns across 8 bases. This CDR3 region has 16 residues. The germline CDR1 and CDR2 sequences are MNHNS and SASEGT. V shed 3 bases, J shed 5 bases, and the junction held 10 bases outside the gene matches.

This chain uses TRBV23-1 with TRBJ2-5; weak D call: TRBD1 (6 bases). TRBV23-1 carries the ORF label, with uncertain function. The ends were cut back, 0 bases at V and 5 bases at J, with 10 bases in the middle. The CDR3 contains 14 residues. The CDR3 here is CASSQSPDRETQYF. CDR3 nucleotide sequence: TGCGCCAGCAGTCAATCTCCAGACAGGGAGACCCAGTACTTC.

The genes are TRBV5-1 and TRBJ1-1; D is perhaps TRBD1 (6 bases). The CDR3 length is 15 residues. CDR1 is SGHRS and CDR2 is YFSETQ in the germline V gene. The ends were cut back, 2 bases at V and 0 bases at J, with 11 bases in the middle. The CDR3 loop reads CASSLGDRLNTEAFF. CDR3 in DNA: TGCGCCAGCAGCTTAGGAGACAGGTTGAACACTGAAGCTTTCTTT.

The chain combines TRBV7-6 with TRBJ2-1, with TRBD1 as a possible D gene (6 bases). Trimming pared 4 bases from V and 0 bases from J, leaving 7 bases between. This CDR3 comprises 14 residues. The germline gives CDR1 SGHVS, CDR2 FNYEAQ. The CDR3 DNA follows: TGTGCCAGCAGCTCGGACAGCTCCTACAATGAGCAGTTCTTC. This sequence encodes CASSSDSSYNEQFF.

V and J are TRBV7-9 and TRBJ2-5; 9 bases fit TRBD1. The CDR3 is 15 residues long. CDR1 SEHNR and CDR2 FQNEAQ come from the germline V gene (reference sequence). The V gene end was trimmed by 5 bases and the J gene end by 2 bases; junction bases not matched to a gene: 6. The CDR3 DNA reads TGTGCCAGCAGCCAATGGACAGGGGCTCAAGAGACCCAGTACTTC. Encoded protein: CASSQWTGAQETQYF.